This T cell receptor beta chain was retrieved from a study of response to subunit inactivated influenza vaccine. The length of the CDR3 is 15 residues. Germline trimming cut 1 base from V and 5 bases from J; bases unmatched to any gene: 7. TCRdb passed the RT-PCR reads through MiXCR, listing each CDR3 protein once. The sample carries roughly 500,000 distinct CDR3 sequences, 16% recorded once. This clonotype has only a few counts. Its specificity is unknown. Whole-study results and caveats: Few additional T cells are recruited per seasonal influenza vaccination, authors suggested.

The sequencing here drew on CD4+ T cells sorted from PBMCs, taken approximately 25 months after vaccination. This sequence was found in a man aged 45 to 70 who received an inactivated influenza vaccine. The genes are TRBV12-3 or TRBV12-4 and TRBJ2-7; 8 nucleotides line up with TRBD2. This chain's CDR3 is CASSLGGLVQDEQYF. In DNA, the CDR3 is TGTGCCAGCAGTTTAGGGGGACTAGTACAGGACGAGCAGTACTTC.